This T cell receptor beta chain was recovered during a study of blood T cells in healthy people across ages. The study, taken as a whole, reports: The authors considered diversity estimates from one million T cells to be underestimates.

The donors, aged about 6 to 90, were healthy Caucasians from Russia. Researchers isolated at least 6 million PBMCs per sample. With respect to this clonotype: What it binds is not known.

Using a J-beta primer mix together with a sample-barcoded 5' primer, a second PCR was run for roughly 6 to 12 cycles. MiXCR was run by TCRdb on the 5' RACE reads, yielding one entry per CDR3 protein. The sample has roughly 680,000 distinct CDR3 sequences; over 40% are singletons. This CDR3 is built from 13 residues. CDR1 and CDR2 (germline): SQVTM, ANQGSEA. V shed 0 bases and J 9 bases; nucleotides not matched to a gene: 4. The receptor was isolated from an elderly woman in good health. The specimen sequenced was blood. The genes are TRBV29-1 and TRBJ2-1; the match to TRBD2 covers 8 bases. CDR3 in DNA: TGCAGCGTTGAAGAACAGCGGGGGTGTGAGCAGTTCTTC. This translates into CSVEEQRGCEQFF.